A selection of T cell receptor beta chains follows, all from one sample in a study of T cell repertoires in aging, cancer and after chemotherapy. TCRdb re-called the multiplex PCR reads with MiXCR, one entry per CDR3 protein. Of 2,100 or so distinct CDR3 sequences detected, 28% appear once; the ten largest clones hold roughly 9%. Sequenced input: blood. The receptor set was obtained from a human donor with a solid tumor. Each CDR3 is given with its conserved first and last residue. The order of the fields is D gene, clone size, J gene, V gene, CDR3 DNA, CDR3 protein. D genes are given only for firm matches. Not all rows give a size; the values are once, few, many and, for expanded clones, a class.

-	-	TRBJ2-7	TRBV12-3/TRBV12-4	TGTGCCAGCAGTTGGACGGGATACGAGCAGTACTTC	CASSWTGYEQYF
-	-	TRBJ2-5	TRBV7-2	TGTGCCAGCAGCTTAGCACGAGGGATGGAGACCCAGTACTTC	CASSLARGMETQYF
-	-	TRBJ1-2	TRBV20-1	TGCAGTGCTAGACCGGGCAACTATGGCTACACCTTC	CSARPGNYGYTF
-	-	TRBJ1-1	TRBV6-5	TGTGCCAGCAGACCGCAGGGGAACACTGAAGCTTTCTTT	CASRPQGNTEAFF
TRBD1	-	TRBJ2-3	TRBV5-1	TGCGCCAGCAGATCGGGTTACAGGGGGCGCAGAGATACGCAGTATTTT	CASRSGYRGRRDTQYF
TRBD1	-	TRBJ2-5	TRBV7-2	TGTGCCAGCAGCTTAGGGAGTGGGACAGGGAATATCCAGACCCAGTACTTC	CASSLGSGTGNIQTQYF
-	medium-sized	TRBJ1-2	TRBV6-2/TRBV6-3	TGTGCCAGCAGCAGATTGGGAGGAGTCTATGGCTACACCTTC	CASSRLGGVYGYTF
TRBD2	medium-sized	TRBJ2-5	TRBV15	TGTGCCACCAGCAGAGATGCGGGAGGGCCGGAGACCCAGTACTTC	CATSRDAGGPETQYF
TRBD2	few	TRBJ2-1	TRBV7-6	TGTGCCAGCAGCGGACGTCTGGAGGGTAGGAGCGGGGGTCGCACCTACAATGAGCAGTTCTTC	CASSGRLEGRSGGRTYNEQFF
-	-	TRBJ2-3	TRBV20-1	TGCAGTGCTAGTTGGCCTTCAGATACGCAGTATTTT	CSASWPSDTQYF
-	large	TRBJ1-6	TRBV6-1	TGTGCCACCGAACAGGGAGGGCCTTCACCCCTCCACTTT	CATEQGGPSPLHF
-	-	TRBJ2-1	TRBV12-5	TGTGCTAGTGGTTCCCATACGGGGATCCAGTCCTACAATGAGCAGTTCTTC	CASGSHTGIQSYNEQFF
TRBD1	-	TRBJ1-2	TRBV5-5	TGTGCCAGCAGCTTGTATGAGGGACAGACATATGGCTACAACTTC	CASSLYEGQTYGYNF
TRBD1	medium-sized	TRBJ2-6	TRBV5-5	TGTGCCAGCAGGGGGACAGGGGCAATCTCTGGGGCCAACGTCCTGACTTTC	CASRGTGAISGANVLTF
-	medium-sized	TRBJ2-7	TRBV7-2	TGTGCCAGCAGCTTATCGAGCTACGAGCAGTACTTC	CASSLSSYEQYF
-	few	TRBJ2-3	TRBV18	TGTGCCAGCTCACCACAGGCAACGGGGGTTAGCACAGATACGCAGTATTTT	CASSPQATGVSTDTQYF
TRBD2	-	TRBJ2-4	TRBV7-2	TGTGCCAGCAGCCGAGGGACTAGCGGAACCCAAAACATTCAGTACTTC	CASSRGTSGTQNIQYF
-	few	TRBJ2-1	TRBV19	TGTGCCAGTAGTGAGGAGCGGCGCTTCTCCTACAATGAGCAGTTCTTC	CASSEERRFSYNEQFF
TRBD2	-	TRBJ2-7	TRBV4-2	TGTGCCAGCAGCCAAGAAACGGGGGCTAGCGGGGGTTACGAGCAGTACTTC	CASSQETGASGGYEQYF
-	-	TRBJ2-3	TRBV27	TGTGCCAGCAGTTCCACAGATACGCAGTATTTT	CASSSTDTQYF
-	-	TRBJ2-3	TRBV6-1	TGTGCCAGCAGTTTAACGGGGAGCAGGGCAGATACGCAGTATTTT	CASSLTGSRADTQYF
-	few	TRBJ2-6	TRBV4-3	TGCGCCAGCAGCCAAGATATGAGCTCTGGGGCCAACGTCCTGACTTTC	CASSQDMSSGANVLTF
TRBD1	large	TRBJ2-1	TRBV6-4	TGTGCCAGCAGTGAGGCCGGGACAGATTACAATGAGCAGTTCTTC	CASSEAGTDYNEQFF
-	large	TRBJ2-5	TRBV6-5	TGTGCCAGCAGTTACGGATCACGAGTAGGGGAGACCCAGTACTTC	CASSYGSRVGETQYF
TRBD1	-	TRBJ2-5	TRBV4-3	TGTGCCAGCAGCAAGGACAGGGGACTGCAAGAGACCCAGTACTTC	CASSKDRGLQETQYF
-	-	TRBJ2-1	TRBV5-1	TGCGCCAGCAGCCCTGGTCCAGACAACAATGAGCAGTTCTTC	CASSPGPDNNEQFF
TRBD2	few	TRBJ2-3	TRBV19	TGTGCCAGTAGTAGTTTGGCTAGCGGGGGGGCCCGCACAGATACGCAGTATTTT	CASSSLASGGARTDTQYF
-	-	TRBJ2-2	TRBV5-1	TGCGCCAGCAGCTTGTTATCGGGAGTGGTTTCCACCGGGGAGCTGTTTTTT	CASSLLSGVVSTGELFF
TRBD2	medium-sized	TRBJ2-1	TRBV5-5	TGTGCCAGCAGCTTGGCACTAGCGGGAGTGGAGAATGAGCAGTTCTTC	CASSLALAGVENEQFF
-	-	TRBJ1-4	TRBV12-3/TRBV12-4	TGTGCCAGCCAACGGGGTCGGGGTGAAAAACTGTTTTTT	CASQRGRGEKLFF
TRBD1	once	TRBJ1-2	TRBV7-2	TGTGCCAGCAGACCCGGACAGGCGGGCGGCTACACCTTC	CASRPGQAGGYTF
TRBD1	medium-sized	TRBJ1-2	TRBV5-5	TGTGCCAGCAGGCTCCAGGGGGCGAAGTCCTATGGCTACACCTTC	CASRLQGAKSYGYTF
-	-	TRBJ2-6	TRBV20-1	TGCAGTGCCCCCCCCCCAGGGGCCAACGTCCTGACTTTC	CSAPPPGANVLTF
-	-	TRBJ2-5	TRBV6-5	TGTGCCAGCAGTAAGGGGGGGTACACCCGGTACTTC	CASSKGGYTRYF
-	medium-sized	TRBJ2-1	TRBV19	TGTGCCAGTAGTTCGGTCGAGATCTACAATGAGCAGTTCTTC	CASSSVEIYNEQFF
-	large	TRBJ2-2	TRBV6-6	TGTGCCAGCAGTTACCCCCCGCGATACACCGGGGAGCTGTTTTTT	CASSYPPRYTGELFF
TRBD1	-	TRBJ2-3	TRBV6-5	TGTGCCAGCAGACTCGGACAGGGAACCACAGATACGCAGTATTTT	CASRLGQGTTDTQYF
-	-	TRBJ1-2	TRBV19	TGTGCCAGTAGGTGGGCGGGAATCTATGGCTACACCTTC	CASRWAGIYGYTF
-	large	TRBJ1-2	TRBV6-5	TGTGCCAGCAGTTACCCAGGATCCGGGGCTGGCTACACCTTC	CASSYPGSGAGYTF
-	-	TRBJ2-3	TRBV7-2	TGTGCCAGCAGCTTCGAACGCGGGGATACGCAGTATTTT	CASSFERGDTQYF
-	few	TRBJ2-2	TRBV27	TGTGCCAGCAGCCTATCCTGGGACACCGGGGAGCTGTTTTTT	CASSLSWDTGELFF
-	medium-sized	TRBJ1-5	TRBV12-3/TRBV12-4	TGTGCCAGCAGTTTTTCGCGCAATCAGCCCCAGCATTTT	CASSFSRNQPQHF
-	large	TRBJ1-6	TRBV6-5	TGTGCCAGCAGAAAGGACAGCAACTATAATTCACCCCTCCACTTT	CASRKDSNYNSPLHF
-	-	TRBJ2-1	TRBV6-2/TRBV6-3	TGTGCCACCACTCGAGTGGGCTGGTCGAGTAATGAGCAGTTCTTC	CATTRVGWSSNEQFF
-	-	TRBJ1-6	TRBV5-5	TGTGCCAGCAGCCCCCTTTTGGGGACATATAATTCACCCCTCCACTTT	CASSPLLGTYNSPLHF
TRBD2	-	TRBJ2-2	TRBV11-2	TGTGCCAGCAGCTTAGGGGAAAGCGGGGGGGCGTACACCGGGGAGCTGTTTTTT	CASSLGESGGAYTGELFF
-	medium-sized	TRBJ2-3	TRBV6-2/TRBV6-3	TGTGCCAGCAGTGGGGGCGGTCAGGCAGATACGCAGTATTTT	CASSGGGQADTQYF
TRBD1	-	TRBJ2-7	TRBV11-2	TGTGCCAGCAGCTTAGAGGGACAGGGAATCTACGAGCAGTACTTC	CASSLEGQGIYEQYF
-	-	TRBJ1-1	TRBV19	TGTGCCAGTAGCGTGACTCAGAACACTGAAGCTTTCTTT	CASSVTQNTEAFF
-	-	TRBJ1-2	TRBV20-1	TGCAGTGCTAGAGATCTCCGAGGGTTTGGCTACACCTTC	CSARDLRGFGYTF
TRBD1	medium-sized	TRBJ2-3	TRBV27	TGTGCCAGCAGTTTATCTGGACAGGGGTGGGATACGCAGTATTTT	CASSLSGQGWDTQYF
-	-	TRBJ2-6	TRBV18	TGTGCCAGCTCACCACTGGGGCCCCCCTTTTCTGGGGCCAACGTCCTGACTTTC	CASSPLGPPFSGANVLTF
-	-	TRBJ1-2	TRBV28	TGTGCCCTAGAGAAGGCCCACTATGGCTACACCTTC	CALEKAHYGYTF
TRBD2	-	TRBJ2-3	TRBV6-4	TGTGCCAGCAGTGACGAAGCGGGGGGGCCAGATACGCAGTATTTT	CASSDEAGGPDTQYF
-	few	TRBJ2-1	TRBV10-3	TGTGCCATCAGTGAGCTCGGGTCTCCGGCCGGTGAGCAGTTCTTC	CAISELGSPAGEQFF
TRBD2	-	TRBJ2-7	TRBV4-2	TGTGCCAGCAGCCAAGTTCAGGGACTAGCGGGGGGGGGGGAGCAGTACTTC	CASSQVQGLAGGGEQYF
TRBD1	-	TRBJ1-2	TRBV12-3/TRBV12-4	TGTGCCAGCAGAACGACAGGGATTGAGGATGGCTACACCTTC	CASRTTGIEDGYTF
TRBD2	few	TRBJ2-5	TRBV11-2	TGTGCCAGCAGCTTAGGGTCTCTAGCGGGAGAGACCCAGTACTTC	CASSLGSLAGETQYF
-	-	TRBJ2-2	TRBV19	TGTGCCAGTAGTCCCCGGGCCCCATCGCAGACCGGGGAGCTGTTTTTT	CASSPRAPSQTGELFF